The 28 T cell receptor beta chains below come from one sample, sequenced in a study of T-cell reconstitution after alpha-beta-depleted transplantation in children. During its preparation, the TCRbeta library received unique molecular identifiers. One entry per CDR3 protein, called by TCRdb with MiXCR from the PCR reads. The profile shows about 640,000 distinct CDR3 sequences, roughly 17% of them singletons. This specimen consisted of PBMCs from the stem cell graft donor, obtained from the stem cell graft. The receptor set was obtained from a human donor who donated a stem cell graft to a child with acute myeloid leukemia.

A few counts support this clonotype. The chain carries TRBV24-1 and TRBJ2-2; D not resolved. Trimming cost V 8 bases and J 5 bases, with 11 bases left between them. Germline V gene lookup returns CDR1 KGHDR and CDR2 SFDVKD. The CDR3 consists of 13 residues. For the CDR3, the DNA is TGTGCCACCACGACTGGGGAAACCGGGGAGCTGTTTTTT. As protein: CATTTGETGELFF.

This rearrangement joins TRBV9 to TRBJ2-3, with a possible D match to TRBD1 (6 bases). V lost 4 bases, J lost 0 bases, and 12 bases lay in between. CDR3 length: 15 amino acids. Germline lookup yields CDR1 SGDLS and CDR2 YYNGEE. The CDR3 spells CASSLRTASTDTQYF. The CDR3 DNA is TGTGCCAGCAGCCTTAGGACAGCTAGCACAGATACGCAGTATTTT. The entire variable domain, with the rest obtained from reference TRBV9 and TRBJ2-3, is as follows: DSGVTQTPKHLITATGQRVTLRCSPRSGDLSVYWYQQSLDQGLQFLIQYYNGEERAKGNILERFSAQQFPDLHSELNLSSLELGDSALYFCASSLRTASTDTQYFGPGTRLTVL.

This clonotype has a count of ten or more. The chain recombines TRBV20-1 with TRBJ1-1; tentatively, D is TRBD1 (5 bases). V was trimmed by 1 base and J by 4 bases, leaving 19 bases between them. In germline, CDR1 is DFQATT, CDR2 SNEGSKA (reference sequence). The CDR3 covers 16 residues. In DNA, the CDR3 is TGCAGTGCTAGAGGCACAGGTCAGGGTTTAAGCACTGAAGCTTTCTTT. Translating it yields CSARGTGQGLSTEAFF.

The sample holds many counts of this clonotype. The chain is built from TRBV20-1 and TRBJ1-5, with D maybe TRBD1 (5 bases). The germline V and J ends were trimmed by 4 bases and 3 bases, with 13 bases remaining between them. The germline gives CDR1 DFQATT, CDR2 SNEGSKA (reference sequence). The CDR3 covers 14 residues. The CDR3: CSATGMGVNQPQHF. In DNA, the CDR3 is TGCAGTGCTACAGGGATGGGGGTCAATCAGCCCCAGCATTTT.

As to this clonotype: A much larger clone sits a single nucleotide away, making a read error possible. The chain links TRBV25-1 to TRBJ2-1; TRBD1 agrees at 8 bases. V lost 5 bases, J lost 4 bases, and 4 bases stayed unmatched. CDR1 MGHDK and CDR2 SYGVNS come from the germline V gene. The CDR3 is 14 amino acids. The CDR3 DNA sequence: TGTGCCAGCAGTCGACAGGGGAAGTACAATGAGCAGTTCTTC. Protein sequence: CASSRQGKYNEQFF.

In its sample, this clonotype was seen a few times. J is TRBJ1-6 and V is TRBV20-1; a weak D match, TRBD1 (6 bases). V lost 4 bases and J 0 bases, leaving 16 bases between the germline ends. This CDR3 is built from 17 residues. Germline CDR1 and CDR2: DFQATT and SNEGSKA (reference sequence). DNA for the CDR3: TGCAGTGCTACGCCAACAGGGACGGGCTCCTATAATTCACCCCTCCACTTT. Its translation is CSATPTGTGSYNSPLHF.

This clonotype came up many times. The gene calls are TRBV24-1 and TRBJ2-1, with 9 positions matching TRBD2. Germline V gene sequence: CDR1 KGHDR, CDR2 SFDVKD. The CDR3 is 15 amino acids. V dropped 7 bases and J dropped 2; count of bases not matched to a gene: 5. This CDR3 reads CATSDLAGPYNEQFF. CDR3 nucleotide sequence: TGTGCCACCAGCGACCTAGCGGGGCCCTACAATGAGCAGTTCTTC.

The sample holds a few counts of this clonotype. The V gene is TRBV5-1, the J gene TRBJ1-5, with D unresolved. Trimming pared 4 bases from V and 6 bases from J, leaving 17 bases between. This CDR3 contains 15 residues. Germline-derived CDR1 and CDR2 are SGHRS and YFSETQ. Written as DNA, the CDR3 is TGCGCCAGCAGCCCAATCGGAGGAAGAGGTCAGCCCCAGCATTTT. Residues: CASSPIGGRGQPQHF.

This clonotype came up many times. Written as DNA, the CDR3 is TGTGCCAGCGCGGGACTAGCGGGGGCCGAGCAGTTCTTC. It codes for CASAGLAGAEQFF. The chain links TRBV6-1 to TRBJ2-1, with TRBD2 matching 14 bases. CDR3 length equals 13 residues. After removal of 8 bases from V and 10 bases from J, the junction contained 4 bases not matched to a gene. Germline V gene lookup returns CDR1 MNHNS and CDR2 SASEGT.

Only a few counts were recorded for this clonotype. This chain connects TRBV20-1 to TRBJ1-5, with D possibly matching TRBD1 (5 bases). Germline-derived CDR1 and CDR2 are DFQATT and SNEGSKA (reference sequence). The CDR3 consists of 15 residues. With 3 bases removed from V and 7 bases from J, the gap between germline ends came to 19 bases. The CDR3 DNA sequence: TGCAGTGCTAGTCCAGGAGCCTCTTCAGGGCAGCCCCAGCATTTT. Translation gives CSASPGASSGQPQHF.

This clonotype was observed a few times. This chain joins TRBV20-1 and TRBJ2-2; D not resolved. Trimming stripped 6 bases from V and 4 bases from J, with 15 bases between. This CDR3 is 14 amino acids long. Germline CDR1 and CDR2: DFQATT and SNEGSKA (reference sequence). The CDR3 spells CSAPRPPGTGELFF. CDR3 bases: TGCAGTGCCCCGAGGCCCCCGGGCACCGGGGAGCTGTTTTTT.

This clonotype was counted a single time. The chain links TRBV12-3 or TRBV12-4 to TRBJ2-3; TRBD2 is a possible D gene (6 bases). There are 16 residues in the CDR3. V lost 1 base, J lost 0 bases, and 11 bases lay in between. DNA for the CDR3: TGTGCCAGCAGTTTAGTTCGGGGGTCTAGCACAGATACGCAGTATTTT. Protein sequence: CASSLVRGSSTDTQYF.

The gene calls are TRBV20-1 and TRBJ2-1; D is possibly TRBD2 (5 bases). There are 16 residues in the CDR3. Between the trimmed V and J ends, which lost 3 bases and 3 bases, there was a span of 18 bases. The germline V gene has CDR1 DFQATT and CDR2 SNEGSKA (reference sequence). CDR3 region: CSASGGPVLLYNEQFF. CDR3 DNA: TGCAGTGCTAGTGGCGGGCCCGTTCTCCTCTACAATGAGCAGTTCTTC.

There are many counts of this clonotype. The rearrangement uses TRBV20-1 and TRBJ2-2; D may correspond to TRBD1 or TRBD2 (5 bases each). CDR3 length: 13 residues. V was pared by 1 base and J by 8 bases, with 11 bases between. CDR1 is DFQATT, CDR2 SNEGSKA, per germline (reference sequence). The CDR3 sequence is CSARATWGGELFF. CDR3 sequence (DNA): TGCAGTGCTAGAGCAACTTGGGGGGGGGAGCTGTTTTTT.

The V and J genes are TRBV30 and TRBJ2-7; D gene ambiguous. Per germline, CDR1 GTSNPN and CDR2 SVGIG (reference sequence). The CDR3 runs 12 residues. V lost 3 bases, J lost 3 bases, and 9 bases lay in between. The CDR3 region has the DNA TGTGCCTGGAGCCTTTCTCACTACGAGCAGTACTTC. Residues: CAWSLSHYEQYF.

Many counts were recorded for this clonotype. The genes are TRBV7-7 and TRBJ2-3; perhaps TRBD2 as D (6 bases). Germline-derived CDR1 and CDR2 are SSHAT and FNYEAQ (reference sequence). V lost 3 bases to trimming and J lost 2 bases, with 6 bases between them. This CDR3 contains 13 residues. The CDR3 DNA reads TGTGCCAGCAGCTTGGACTACACAGATACGCAGTATTTT. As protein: CASSLDYTDTQYF.

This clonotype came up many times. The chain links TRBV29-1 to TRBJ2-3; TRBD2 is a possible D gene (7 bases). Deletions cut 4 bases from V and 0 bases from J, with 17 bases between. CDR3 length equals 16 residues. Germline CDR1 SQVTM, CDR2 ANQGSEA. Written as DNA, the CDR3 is TGCAGCGTTGGAGGGAAGGCGGGGGCTAGCACAGATACGCAGTATTTT. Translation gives CSVGGKAGASTDTQYF.

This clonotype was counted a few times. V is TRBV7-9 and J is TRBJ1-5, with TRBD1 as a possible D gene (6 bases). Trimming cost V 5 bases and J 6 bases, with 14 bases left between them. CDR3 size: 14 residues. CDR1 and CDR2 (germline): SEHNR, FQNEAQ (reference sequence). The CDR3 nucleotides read TGTGCCAGCAGCCTCGACAGGTCTGGTCAGCCCCAGCATTTT. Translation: CASSLDRSGQPQHF.

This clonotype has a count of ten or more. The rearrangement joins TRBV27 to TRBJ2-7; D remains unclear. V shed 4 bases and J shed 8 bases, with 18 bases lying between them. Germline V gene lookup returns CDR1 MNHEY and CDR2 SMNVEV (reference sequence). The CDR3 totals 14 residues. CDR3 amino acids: CASSSPNLGKQQYF. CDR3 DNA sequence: TGTGCCAGCAGTTCCCCTAATTTGGGAAAACAGCAGTACTTC.

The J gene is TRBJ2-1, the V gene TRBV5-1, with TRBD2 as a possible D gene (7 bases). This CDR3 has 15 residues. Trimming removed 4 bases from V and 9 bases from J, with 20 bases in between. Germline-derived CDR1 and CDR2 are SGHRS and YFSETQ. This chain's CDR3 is CASSRWGGAPSEQFF. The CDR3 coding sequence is TGCGCCAGCAGCCGGTGGGGGGGGGCCCCCTCTGAGCAGTTCTTC.

The CDR3 sequence is CASRETGGMNTEAFF. Written as DNA, the CDR3 is TGCGCCAGCAGAGAGACAGGGGGGATGAACACTGAAGCTTTCTTT. The chain recombines TRBV10-2 with TRBJ1-1; 9 bases map to TRBD1. V shed 6 bases and J 0 bases; nucleotides not matched to a gene: 5. CDR3 size: 15 residues. CDR1 is WSHSY and CDR2 is SAAADI in the germline V gene.

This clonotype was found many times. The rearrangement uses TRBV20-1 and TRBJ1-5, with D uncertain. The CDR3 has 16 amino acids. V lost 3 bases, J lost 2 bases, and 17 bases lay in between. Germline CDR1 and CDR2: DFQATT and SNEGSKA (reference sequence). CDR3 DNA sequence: TGCAGTGCTAGGTCCATGTCTTTTTCGGGCAATCAGCCCCAGCATTTT. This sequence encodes CSARSMSFSGNQPQHF.

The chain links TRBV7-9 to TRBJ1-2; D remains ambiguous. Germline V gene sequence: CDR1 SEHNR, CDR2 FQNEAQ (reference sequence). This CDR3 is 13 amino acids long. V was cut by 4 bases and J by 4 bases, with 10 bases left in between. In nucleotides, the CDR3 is TGTGCCAGCAGCTACGACCCAGGCTATGGCTACACCTTC. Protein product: CASSYDPGYGYTF.

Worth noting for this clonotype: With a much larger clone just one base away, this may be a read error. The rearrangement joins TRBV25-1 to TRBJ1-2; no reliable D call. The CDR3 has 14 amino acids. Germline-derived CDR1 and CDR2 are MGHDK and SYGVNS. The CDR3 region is CASREYFVGYGYTF. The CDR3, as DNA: TGTGCCAGCCGTGAATATTTTGTCGGCTATGGCTACACCTTC.

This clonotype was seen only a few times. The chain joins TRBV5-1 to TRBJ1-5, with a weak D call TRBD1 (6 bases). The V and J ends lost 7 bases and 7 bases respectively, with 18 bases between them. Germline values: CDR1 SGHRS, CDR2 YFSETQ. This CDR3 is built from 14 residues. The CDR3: CASGEQGSRQPQHF. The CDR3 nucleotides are TGCGCCAGCGGAGAACAGGGTTCGCGGCAGCCCCAGCATTTT.

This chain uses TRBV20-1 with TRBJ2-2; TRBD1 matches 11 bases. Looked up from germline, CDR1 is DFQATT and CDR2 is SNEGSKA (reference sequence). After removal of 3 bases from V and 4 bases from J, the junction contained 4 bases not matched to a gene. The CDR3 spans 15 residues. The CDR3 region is CSARAGTGGTGELFF. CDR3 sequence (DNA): TGCAGTGCTAGGGCCGGGACAGGGGGCACCGGGGAGCTGTTTTTT.

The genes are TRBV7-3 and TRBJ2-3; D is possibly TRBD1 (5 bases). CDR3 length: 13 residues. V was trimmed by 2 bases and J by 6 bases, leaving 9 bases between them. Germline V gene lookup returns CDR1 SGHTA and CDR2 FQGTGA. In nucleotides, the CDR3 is TGTGCCAGCAGCTTATACAAGGGGGATACGCAGTATTTT. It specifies CASSLYKGDTQYF.

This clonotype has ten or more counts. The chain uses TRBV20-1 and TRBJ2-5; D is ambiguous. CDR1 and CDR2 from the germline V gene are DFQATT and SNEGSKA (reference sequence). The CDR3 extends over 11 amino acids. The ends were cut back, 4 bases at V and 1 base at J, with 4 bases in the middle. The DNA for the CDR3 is TGCAGTGCTACGCCCCAAGAGACCCAGTACTTC. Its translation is CSATPQETQYF.